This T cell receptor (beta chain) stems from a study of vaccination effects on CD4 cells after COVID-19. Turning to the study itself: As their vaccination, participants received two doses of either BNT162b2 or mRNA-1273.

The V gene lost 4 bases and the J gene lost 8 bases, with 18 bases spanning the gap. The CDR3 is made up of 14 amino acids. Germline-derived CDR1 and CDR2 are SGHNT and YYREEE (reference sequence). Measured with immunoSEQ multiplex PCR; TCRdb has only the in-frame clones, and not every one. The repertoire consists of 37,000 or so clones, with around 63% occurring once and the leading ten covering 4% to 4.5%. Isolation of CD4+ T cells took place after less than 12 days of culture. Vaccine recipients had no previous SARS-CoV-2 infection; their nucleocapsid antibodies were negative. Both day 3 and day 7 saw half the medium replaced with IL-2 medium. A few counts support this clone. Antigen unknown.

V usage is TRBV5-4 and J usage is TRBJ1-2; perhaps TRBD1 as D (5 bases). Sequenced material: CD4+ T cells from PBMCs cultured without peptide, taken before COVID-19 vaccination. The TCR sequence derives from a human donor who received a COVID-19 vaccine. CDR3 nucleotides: TGTGCCAGCAGCCCCAGGACGGGACTCCGGGGCTACACCTTC. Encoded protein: CASSPRTGLRGYTF. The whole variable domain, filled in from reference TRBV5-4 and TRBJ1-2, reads ETGVTQSPTHLIKTRGQQVTLRCSSQSGHNTVSWYQQALGQGPQFIFQYYREEENGRGNFPPRFSGLQFPNYSSELNVNALELDDSALYLCASSPRTGLRGYTFGSGTRLTVV.